This T cell receptor (beta chain) was sequenced for a study of blood T cells in healthy people across ages. As for the study in general: Per two T cells, template switching captured roughly one barcoded beta molecule.

Together with a sample-barcoded 5' primer, a J-beta primer mix was included in a second PCR lasting about 7 to 11 cycles. Using its own MiXCR run on the 5' RACE reads, TCRdb lists one record per CDR3 protein. The sample includes roughly 1,300,000 distinct CDR3 sequences, approximately 59% seen only once; the top ten take 5% to 7%. V trimming: 4 bases; J trimming: 6 bases; junction bases outside the gene matches: 8. The CDR3 sequence is 15 residues long. From germline, CDR1 is LGHNA and CDR2 YNFKEQ. Per-sample PBMC isolation yielded at least 6 million cells. RNA extraction gave at least 5.5 micrograms of total RNA per sample.

Material for sequencing was blood. The clonotype originates from a man aged 18 to 30 in good health. This rearrangement joins TRBV4-2 to TRBJ1-5, with 8 bases that match TRBD1. The CDR3 reads CASSPMTGAGQPQHF. CDR3 nucleotide sequence: TGTGCCAGCAGCCCAATGACAGGGGCCGGTCAGCCCCAGCATTTT.